These T cell receptor beta chains were read from a single sample in a study of blood T cell repertoires in COVID-19. Assay: immunoSEQ multiplex PCR; the TCRdb copy retains only in-frame clones and omits some. This table has some 400,000 clones, over 75% appearing once. What was sequenced was peripheral blood. Receptor source: a woman aged 55 to 70 with COVID-19, enrolled during active disease. CDR3s include the opening cysteine and the closing phenylalanine or tryptophan. A D gene is named only where the DNA matches it firmly. Size tells how often a clone was seen (once, few, many) or the class of an expanded clone, and some rows leave it out.

j_call clone_size d_call v_call cdr3_aa cdr3_nt
TRBJ1-5 NA NA TRBV5-1 CASSLEGITQPQHF TGCGCCAGCAGCTTGGAGGGGATCACTCAGCCCCAGCATTTT
TRBJ1-1 NA NA TRBV18 CASSRGLDSNTEAFF TGTGCCAGCTCCCGTGGACTTGACTCGAACACTGAAGCTTTCTTT
TRBJ2-5 NA NA TRBV21-1 CASSSDRGLLQETQYF TGTGCCAGCAGCAGCGACAGGGGGCTACTCCAAGAGACCCAGTACTTC
TRBJ1-4 NA NA TRBV7-8 CASSLTPVGIDEKLFF TGTGCCAGCAGCTTAACCCCGGTCGGGATAGATGAAAAACTGTTTTTT
TRBJ1-1 NA NA TRBV9 CASSQTGDTEAFF TGTGCCAGCAGCCAGACCGGGGACACTGAAGCTTTCTTT
TRBJ1-2 few NA TRBV5-1 CASSLDPRDYGYTF TGCGCCAGCAGCTTGGACCCCAGGGACTATGGCTACACCTTC
TRBJ1-1 once TRBD1 TRBV19 CATTWSGTGVGKNTEAFF TGTGCCACAACTTGGTCTGGGACAGGGGTTGGGAAGAACACTGAAGCTTTCTTT
TRBJ1-3 NA TRBD1 TRBV14 CASSRSGTGTGNTIYF TGTGCCAGCAGCCGGTCCGGGACAGGGACTGGAAACACCATATATTTT
TRBJ2-1 NA TRBD2 TRBV6-5 CASRPLAGGPNEQFF TGTGCCAGCAGGCCCCTAGCGGGGGGTCCCAATGAGCAGTTCTTC
TRBJ2-1 NA TRBD2 TRBV9 CASTASLRAGVGHNEQFF TGTGCCAGCACCGCCTCGCTCCGGGCGGGGGTGGGCCACAATGAGCAGTTCTTC
TRBJ1-2 NA TRBD1 TRBV19 CASSMGTGYGYTF TGTGCCAGTAGTATGGGGACAGGATATGGCTACACCTTC